The 18 T cell receptor beta chains in this list originate from one sample, sequenced in a study of Ad26.COV2.S vaccination and SARS-CoV-2 variants. Treatment of the sample: about 20 received Ad26.COV2.S at low or high dose, single or two shots; roughly five received placebo; per-sample allocation not given. Day 63 following the first vaccine or placebo injection was when the samples were taken. TCRdb's copy holds only in-frame clones and misses some; the assay was immunoSEQ multiplex PCR. The profile shows around 450,000 clones, roughly 88% of them singletons. The specimen comprised peripheral blood, sampled in a trial of Ad26.COV2.S vaccine versus placebo. The receptors stem from a person aged 18 to 59 who received the Ad26.COV2.S COVID-19 vaccine or a placebo.

The chain carries TRBV5-1 and TRBJ2-1; the match to TRBD1 covers 8 bases. The CDR3 totals 13 residues. Unmatched junction bases numbered 4, after V lost 1 base and J lost 10 bases. Germline loops: CDR1 SGHRS, CDR2 YFSETQ. The CDR3 bases are TGCGCCAGCAGCTTGTTGACAGGGGAGGAGCAGTTCTTC. Its translation: CASSLLTGEEQFF. Drawing the rest from reference TRBV5-1 and TRBJ2-1, the complete variable domain is KAGVTQTPRYLIKTRGQQVTLSCSPISGHRSVSWYQQTPGQGLQFLFEYFSETQRNKGNFPGRFSGRQFSNSRSEMNVSTLELGDSALYLCASSLLTGEEQFFGPGTRLTVL.

The rearrangement uses TRBV9 and TRBJ2-5, with no clear D. Trimming left V 0 bases short and J 2 bases short, with 5 bases between. From germline, CDR1 is SGDLS and CDR2 YYNGEE. The CDR3 runs to 13 residues. CDR3 in amino acids: CASSVGRQETQYF. In DNA, the CDR3 is TGTGCCAGCAGCGTAGGACGACAAGAGACCCAGTACTTC.

The chain joins TRBV27 to TRBJ2-7, with 7 bases fitting TRBD1. Germline V CDR1 and CDR2: MNHEY, SMNVEV (reference sequence). The CDR3 is made up of 14 amino acids. With 5 bases clipped from V and 7 bases from J, the junction kept 11 bases outside the gene matches. DNA of the CDR3: TGTGCCAGCAGTCCAGGACAGGATGGGAGTGAGCAGTACTTC. Its protein product is CASSPGQDGSEQYF.

This clone was observed a few times. This rearrangement joins TRBV5-1 to TRBJ2-7; no definite D call. Trimming shortened V by 4 bases and J by 2 bases, and 13 bases separated the two germline ends. The CDR3 loop spans 14 amino acids. Germline CDR1 reads SGHRS; CDR2 reads YFSETQ. The chain's CDR3 is CASSQEDNPYEQYF. The CDR3 bases are TGCGCCAGCAGCCAAGAAGACAACCCCTACGAGCAGTACTTC.

The chain couples TRBV30 to TRBJ2-7; D uncertain. V gave up 5 bases and J gave up 7 bases, with 18 bases separating them. CDR1 and CDR2 from the germline V gene are GTSNPN and SVGIG (reference sequence). The CDR3 is made up of 13 amino acids. CDR3 region: CAWGRVKNGEQYF. As DNA, the CDR3 is TGTGCCTGGGGACGAGTTAAAAACGGGGAGCAGTACTTC.

V and J are TRBV6-5 and TRBJ1-2; D is perhaps TRBD1 (5 bases). The CDR3 has 13 residues. Germline-derived CDR1 and CDR2 are MNHEY and SVGAGI. The ends were cut back, 2 bases at V and 4 bases at J, with 8 bases in the middle. CDR3 amino acids: CASSYLRGYGYTF. The DNA for the CDR3 is TGTGCCAGCAGTTACCTGAGGGGCTATGGCTACACCTTC.

The chain recombines TRBV3-1 (or the pseudogene TRBV3-2) with TRBJ1-3, with D uncertain. Germline CDR1 LGHDT, CDR2 YNNKEL (reference sequence). V dropped 3 bases and J dropped 1 base, with 10 bases sitting between them. The CDR3 runs to 15 residues. The CDR3 reads CASSQTLASGNTIYF. In nucleotides, the CDR3 is TGTGCCAGCAGCCAGACGCTCGCTTCTGGAAACACCATATATTTT.

This chain links TRBV3-1 (or the pseudogene TRBV3-2) with TRBJ1-2, with D uncertain. The CDR3 is made up of 14 amino acids. The germline V gene has CDR1 LGHDT and CDR2 YNNKEL (reference sequence). The V gene lost 0 bases and the J gene lost 3 bases, with 8 bases spanning the gap. The CDR3 DNA reads TGTGCCAGCAGCCAAGAACTGTTCTACTATGGCTACACCTTC. Translated, it gives CASSQELFYYGYTF.

This rearrangement joins TRBV19 to TRBJ1-1, with D uncertain. The CDR3 spans 15 residues. Trimming removed 5 bases at V and 0 bases at J, with 13 bases between. Germline V gives CDR1 LNHDA, CDR2 SQIVND (reference sequence). For the CDR3, the DNA is TGTGCCAGTAGTTCCCGGGAAGGGATGAACACTGAAGCTTTCTTT. It encodes CASSSREGMNTEAFF.

The rearrangement joins TRBV6-1 to TRBJ2-1, with 7 positions matching TRBD1. Trimming took 0 bases from V and 8 from J; bases not matched to a gene: 1. From germline, CDR1 is MNHNS and CDR2 SASEGT. There are 13 residues in the CDR3. In DNA form, the CDR3 reads TGTGCCAGCAGTGAAGCTGACAGGGATGAGCAGTTCTTC. Its translation is CASSEADRDEQFF.

This clone was seen only once. V is TRBV7-2 and J is TRBJ2-3, with 11 positions matching TRBD2. CDR1 SGHTA and CDR2 FQGNSA come from the germline V gene. J lost 0 bases, V lost 5 bases, and 4 bases had no gene match. This CDR3 has 16 residues. CDR3 sequence reads: CASSPRTSGSTDTQYF. The DNA of the CDR3 is TGTGCCAGCAGCCCTCGGACTAGCGGGAGCACAGATACGCAGTATTTT.

The chain carries TRBV28 and TRBJ2-7; D is perhaps TRBD2 (6 bases). Germline V gene sequence: CDR1 MDHEN, CDR2 SYDVKM. Between the trimmed V and J ends, which lost 5 bases and 0 bases, there was a span of 11 bases. The CDR3 is made up of 14 amino acids. The CDR3 DNA sequence: TGTGCCAGCAGTCCCGGGGGAAGCTCCTACGAGCAGTACTTC. It encodes CASSPGGSSYEQYF.

V and J are TRBV6-2 or TRBV6-3 and TRBJ2-5; tentatively, D is TRBD2 (5 bases). The CDR3 consists of 14 residues. From germline, CDR1 is MNHEY and CDR2 SVGEGT. V was pared by 2 bases and J by 2 bases, with 9 bases between. CDR3 nucleotides: TGTGCCAGCAGTTACACTAGGCAGCAAGAGACCCAGTACTTC. Amino acids: CASSYTRQQETQYF.

This clone was picked up one time. V is TRBV19 and J is TRBJ2-5; no reliable D call. Trimming took 9 bases from V and 0 from J, leaving 14 bases between them. Germline values: CDR1 LNHDA, CDR2 SQIVND (reference sequence). The CDR3 is 14 amino acids. CDR3 sequence reads: CASSPGQYQETQYF. DNA of the CDR3: TGTGCCAGCTCCCCTGGGCAGTACCAAGAGACCCAGTACTTC. Full variable domain (rest looked up from reference TRBV19 and TRBJ2-5): DGGITQSPKYLFRKEGQNVTLSCEQNLNHDAMYWYRQDPGQGLRLIYYSQIVNDFQKGDIAEGYSVSREKKESFPLTVTSAQKNPTAFYLCASSPGQYQETQYFGPGTRLLVL.

The chain links TRBV18 to TRBJ1-2; D perhaps matches TRBD1 (5 bases). V lost 5 bases and J lost 4, with 11 bases in between. This CDR3 contains 13 residues. CDR1 is KGHSH, CDR2 LQKENI, per germline. This CDR3 reads CASSVDSPYGYTF. CDR3 bases: TGTGCCAGCTCAGTTGACAGCCCCTATGGCTACACCTTC. The full variable domain, its missing parts supplied by reference TRBV18 and TRBJ1-2, is NAGVMQNPRHLVRRRGQEARLRCSPMKGHSHVYWYRQLPEEGLKFMVYLQKENIIDESGMPKERFSAEFPKEGPSILRIQQVVRGDSAAYFCASSVDSPYGYTFGSGTRLTVV.

The V gene is TRBV11-2, the J gene TRBJ1-3, with D tentatively TRBD1 (5 bases). The CDR3 totals 18 residues. Germline V gives CDR1 SGHAT, CDR2 FQNNGV. V shed 3 bases and J shed 6 bases, with 24 bases lying between them. The CDR3 DNA reads as TGTGCCAGCAGCTTCATCACCAACGTAGTGGGGCAGCCAAACACCATATATTTT. Protein: CASSFITNVVGQPNTIYF. Full variable domain (remainder filled in from reference TRBV11-2 and TRBJ1-3): EAGVAQSPRYKIIEKRQSVAFWCNPISGHATLYWYQQILGQGPKLLIQFQNNGVVDDSQLPKDRFSAERLKGVDSTLKIQPAKLEDSAVYLCASSFITNVVGQPNTIYFGEGSWLTVV.

The chain joins TRBV18 to TRBJ2-1, with 8 bases that match TRBD2. The germline V gene encodes CDR1 KGHSH and CDR2 LQKENI. The CDR3 is made up of 17 amino acids. V shed 4 bases, J shed 0 bases, and the junction held 8 bases outside the gene matches. The CDR3 loop is CASSLIPGGSSYNEQFF. The CDR3 nucleotides read TGTGCCAGCTCACTCATACCGGGGGGGAGCTCCTACAATGAGCAGTTCTTC.

The chain has TRBV7-8 and TRBJ2-1, with D perhaps being TRBD1 or TRBD2 (5 bases each). Germline CDR1 and CDR2: SGHVS and FQNEAQ. This CDR3 is 15 amino acids long. The ends were cut back, 0 bases at V and 6 bases at J, with 12 bases in the middle. The CDR3 spells CASSLASTRGNEQFF. The CDR3, as DNA: TGTGCCAGCAGCTTAGCCTCTACTAGGGGCAATGAGCAGTTCTTC.